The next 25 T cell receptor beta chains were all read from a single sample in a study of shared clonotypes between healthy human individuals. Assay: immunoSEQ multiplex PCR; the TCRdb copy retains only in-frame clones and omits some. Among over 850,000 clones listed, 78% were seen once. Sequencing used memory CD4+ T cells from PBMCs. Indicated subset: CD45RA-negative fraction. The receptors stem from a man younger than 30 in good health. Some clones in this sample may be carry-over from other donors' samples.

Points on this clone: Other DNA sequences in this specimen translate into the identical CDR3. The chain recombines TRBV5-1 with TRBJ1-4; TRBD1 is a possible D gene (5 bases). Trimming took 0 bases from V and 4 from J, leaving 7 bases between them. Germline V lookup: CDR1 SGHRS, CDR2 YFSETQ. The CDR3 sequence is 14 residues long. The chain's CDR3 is CASSLGQYNEKLFF. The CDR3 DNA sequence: TGCGCCAGCAGCTTGGGACAGTATAATGAAAAACTGTTTTTT.

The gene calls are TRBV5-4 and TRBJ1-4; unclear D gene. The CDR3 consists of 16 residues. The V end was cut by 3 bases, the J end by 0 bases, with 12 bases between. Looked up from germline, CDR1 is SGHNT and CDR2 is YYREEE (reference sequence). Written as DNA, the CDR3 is TGTGCCAGCAGCTCCGACCGCACCACAACTAATGAAAAACTGTTTTTT. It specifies CASSSDRTTTNEKLFF.

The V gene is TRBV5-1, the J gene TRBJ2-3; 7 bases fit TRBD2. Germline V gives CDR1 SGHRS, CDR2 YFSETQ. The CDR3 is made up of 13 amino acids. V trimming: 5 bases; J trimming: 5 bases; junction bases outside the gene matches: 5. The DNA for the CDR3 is TGCGCCAGCAGTGGGAGCGGGGAAGATACGCAGTATTTT. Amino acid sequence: CASSGSGEDTQYF.

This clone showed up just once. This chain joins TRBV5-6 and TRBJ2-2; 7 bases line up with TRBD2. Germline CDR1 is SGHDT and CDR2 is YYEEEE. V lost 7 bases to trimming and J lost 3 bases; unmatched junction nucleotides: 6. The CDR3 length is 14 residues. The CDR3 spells CASSTSFDTGELFF. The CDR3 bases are TGTGCCAGCTCGACTAGCTTTGACACCGGGGAGCTGTTTTTT. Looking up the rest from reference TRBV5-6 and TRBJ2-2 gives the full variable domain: DAGVTQSPTHLIKTRGQQVTLRCSPKSGHDTVSWYQQALGQGPQFIFQYYEEEERQRGNFPDRFSGHQFPNYSSELNVNALLLGDSALYLCASSTSFDTGELFFGEGSRLTVL.

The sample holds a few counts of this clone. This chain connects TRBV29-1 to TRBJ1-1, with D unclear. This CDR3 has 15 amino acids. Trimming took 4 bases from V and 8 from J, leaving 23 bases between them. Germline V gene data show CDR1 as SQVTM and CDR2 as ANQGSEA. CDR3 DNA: TGCAGCGTTGTGGACCCCCGGGCGGCGGCTTGGGAAGCTTTCTTT. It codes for CSVVDPRAAAWEAFF.

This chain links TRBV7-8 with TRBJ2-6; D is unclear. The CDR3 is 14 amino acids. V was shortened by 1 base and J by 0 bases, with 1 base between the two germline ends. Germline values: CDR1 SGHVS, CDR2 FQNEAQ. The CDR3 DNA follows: TGTGCCAGCAGCTTAGTCTCTGGGGCCAACGTCCTGACTTTC. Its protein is CASSLVSGANVLTF.

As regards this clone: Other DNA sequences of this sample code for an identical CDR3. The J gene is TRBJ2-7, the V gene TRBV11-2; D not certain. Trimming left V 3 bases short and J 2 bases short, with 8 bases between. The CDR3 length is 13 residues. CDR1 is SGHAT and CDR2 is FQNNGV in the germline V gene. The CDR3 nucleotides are TGTGCCAGCAGCTTGGGCCCGGCCTACGAGCAGTACTTC. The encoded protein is CASSLGPAYEQYF.

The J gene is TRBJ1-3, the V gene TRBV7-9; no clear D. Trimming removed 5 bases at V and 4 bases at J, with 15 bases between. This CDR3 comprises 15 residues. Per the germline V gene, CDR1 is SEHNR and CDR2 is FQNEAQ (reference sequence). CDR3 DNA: TGTGCCAGCAGCCCCGGGTTCAGGTCGGGAAACACCATATATTTT. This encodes CASSPGFRSGNTIYF. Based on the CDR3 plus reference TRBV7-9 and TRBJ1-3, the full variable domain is DTGVSQNPRHKITKRGQNVTFRCDPISEHNRLYWYRQTLGQGPEFLTYFQNEAQLEKSRLLSDRFSAERPKGSFSTLEIQRTEQGDSAMYLCASSPGFRSGNTIYFGEGSWLTVV.

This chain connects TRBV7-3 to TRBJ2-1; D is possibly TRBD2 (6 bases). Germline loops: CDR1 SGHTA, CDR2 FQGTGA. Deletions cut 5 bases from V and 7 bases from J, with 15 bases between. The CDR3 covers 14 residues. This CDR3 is CASSPGTPGNEQFF. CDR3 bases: TGTGCCAGCAGCCCCGGGACTCCAGGGAATGAGCAGTTCTTC.

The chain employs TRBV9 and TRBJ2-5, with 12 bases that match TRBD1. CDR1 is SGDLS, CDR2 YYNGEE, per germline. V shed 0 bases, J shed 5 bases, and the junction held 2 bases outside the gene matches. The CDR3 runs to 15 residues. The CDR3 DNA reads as TGTGCCAGCAGCGTAGAGGGACAGGGGGCGGAGACCCAGTACTTC. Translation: CASSVEGQGAETQYF.

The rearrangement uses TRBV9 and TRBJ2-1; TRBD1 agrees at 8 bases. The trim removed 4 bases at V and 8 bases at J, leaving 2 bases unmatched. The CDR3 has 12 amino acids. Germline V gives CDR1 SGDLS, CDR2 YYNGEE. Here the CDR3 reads CASSMDRDEQFF. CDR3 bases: TGTGCCAGCAGCATGGACAGGGATGAGCAGTTCTTC.

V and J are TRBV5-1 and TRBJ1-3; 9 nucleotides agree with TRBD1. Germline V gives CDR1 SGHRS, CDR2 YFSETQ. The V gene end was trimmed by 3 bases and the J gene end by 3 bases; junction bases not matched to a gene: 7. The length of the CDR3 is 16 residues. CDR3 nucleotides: TGCGCCAGCAGCTCAGGACAGGGGCTAGATGGAAACACCATATATTTT. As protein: CASSSGQGLDGNTIYF.

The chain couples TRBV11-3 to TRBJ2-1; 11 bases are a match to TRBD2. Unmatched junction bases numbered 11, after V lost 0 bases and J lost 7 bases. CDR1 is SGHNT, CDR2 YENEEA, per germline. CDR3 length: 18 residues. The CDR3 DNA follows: TGTGCCAGCAGCTTAGATCTGAGGGTAGCGGGAGGGTCGAATGAGCAGTTCTTC. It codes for CASSLDLRVAGGSNEQFF.

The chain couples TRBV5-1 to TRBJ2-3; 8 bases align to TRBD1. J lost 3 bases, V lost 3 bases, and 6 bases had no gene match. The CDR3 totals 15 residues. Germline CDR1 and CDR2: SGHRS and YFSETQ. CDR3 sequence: CASSSSGQGTDTQYF. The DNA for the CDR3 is TGCGCCAGCAGCTCCTCCGGACAGGGTACAGATACGCAGTATTTT.

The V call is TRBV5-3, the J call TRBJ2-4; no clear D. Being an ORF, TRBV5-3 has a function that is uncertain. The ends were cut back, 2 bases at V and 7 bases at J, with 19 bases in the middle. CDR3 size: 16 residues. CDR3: CARSFSGRRDGNIQYF. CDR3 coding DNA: TGTGCCAGAAGCTTTTCCGGTCGGAGAGATGGGAACATTCAGTACTTC.

The CDR3 coding sequence is TGTGCCAGCAGCTGGGGACAGGATGATGAGCAGTTCTTC. Its protein product is CASSWGQDDEQFF. V is TRBV5-6 and J is TRBJ2-1, with 8 bases fitting TRBD1. Germline V CDR1 and CDR2: SGHDT, YYEEEE. The CDR3 has 13 amino acids. V lost 3 bases, J lost 8 bases, and 4 bases stayed unmatched.

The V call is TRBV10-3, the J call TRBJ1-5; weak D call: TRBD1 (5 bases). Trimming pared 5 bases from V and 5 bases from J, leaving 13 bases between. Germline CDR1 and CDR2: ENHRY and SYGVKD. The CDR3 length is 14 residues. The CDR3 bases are TGTGCCATCAGTACCGGGACGGTAGATCAGCCCCAGCATTTT. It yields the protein CAISTGTVDQPQHF.

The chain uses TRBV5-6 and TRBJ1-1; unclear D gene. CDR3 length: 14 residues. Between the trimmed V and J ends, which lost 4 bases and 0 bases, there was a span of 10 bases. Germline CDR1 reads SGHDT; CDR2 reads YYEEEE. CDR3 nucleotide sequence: TGTGCCAGCAGCACTCCCGGGATGAACACTGAAGCTTTCTTT. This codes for CASSTPGMNTEAFF.

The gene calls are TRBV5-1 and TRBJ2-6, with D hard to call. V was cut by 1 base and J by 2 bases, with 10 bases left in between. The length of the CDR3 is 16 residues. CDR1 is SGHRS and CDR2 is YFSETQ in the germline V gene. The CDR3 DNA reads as TGCGCCAGCAGCTTGATGATCGGAGCTGGGGCCAACGTCCTGACTTTC. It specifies CASSLMIGAGANVLTF.

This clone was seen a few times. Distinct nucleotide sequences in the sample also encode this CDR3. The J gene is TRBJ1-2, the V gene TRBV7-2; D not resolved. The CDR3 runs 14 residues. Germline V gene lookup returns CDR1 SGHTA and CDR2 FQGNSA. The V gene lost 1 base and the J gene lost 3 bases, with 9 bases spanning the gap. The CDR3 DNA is TGTGCCAGCAGCTTAGTTCGGGGAGACTATGGCTACACCTTC. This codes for CASSLVRGDYGYTF.

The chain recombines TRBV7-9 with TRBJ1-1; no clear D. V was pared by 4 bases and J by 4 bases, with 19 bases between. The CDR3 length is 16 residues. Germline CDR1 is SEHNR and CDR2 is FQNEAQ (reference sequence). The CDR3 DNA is TGTGCCAGCAGCTCCACGGACGCGGCAGGTTTCACTGAAGCTTTCTTT. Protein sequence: CASSSTDAAGFTEAFF.

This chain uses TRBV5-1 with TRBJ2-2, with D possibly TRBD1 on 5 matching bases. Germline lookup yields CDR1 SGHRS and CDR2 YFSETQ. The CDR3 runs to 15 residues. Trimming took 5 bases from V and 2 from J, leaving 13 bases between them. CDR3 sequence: CASSFGATNTGELFF. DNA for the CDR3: TGCGCCAGCAGTTTTGGGGCCACTAACACCGGGGAGCTGTTTTTT.

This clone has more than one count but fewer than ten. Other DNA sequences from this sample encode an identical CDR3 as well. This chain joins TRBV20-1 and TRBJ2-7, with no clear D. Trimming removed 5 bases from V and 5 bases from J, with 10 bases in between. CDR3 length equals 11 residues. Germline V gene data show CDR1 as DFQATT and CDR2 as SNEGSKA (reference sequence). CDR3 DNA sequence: TGCAGTGCTCCTGGATCCCACGAGCAGTACTTC. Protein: CSAPGSHEQYF.

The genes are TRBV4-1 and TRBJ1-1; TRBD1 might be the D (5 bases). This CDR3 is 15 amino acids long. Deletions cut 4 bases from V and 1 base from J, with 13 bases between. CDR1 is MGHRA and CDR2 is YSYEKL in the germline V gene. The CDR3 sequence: CASSPIGHTNTEAFF. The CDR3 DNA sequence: TGCGCCAGCAGCCCGATTGGACACACGAACACTGAAGCTTTCTTT.

The CDR3 region is CASSLGLAESQETQYF. The CDR3 bases are TGTGCCAGCAGTTTGGGCCTAGCGGAATCCCAAGAGACCCAGTACTTC. This chain uses TRBV28 with TRBJ2-5, with 7 nucleotides matching TRBD2. V shed 3 bases and J 1 base; nucleotides not matched to a gene: 8. The CDR3 is 16 amino acids. Germline CDR1 MDHEN, CDR2 SYDVKM.